This TCR beta chain was retrieved from a study of early T cells in non-severe SARS-CoV-2 infection. Study at large: Whole-blood bulk RNA, unsorted, was sequenced, and chains were unpaired.

Study-wide results and caveats: Reliance on VDJdb matching favored anti-spike CD8 responses; private and CD4 specificities were missed.

Germline loops: CDR1 PRHDT, CDR2 FYEKMQ (reference sequence). The ends lost 10 bases at V and 2 bases at J; junction bases unmatched: 11. The CDR3 has 14 amino acids. Molecules of cDNA were individually given unique molecular identifiers that were attached to them. TCRdb analysed the 5' RACE reads with MiXCR anew, one entry per CDR3 protein. The table shows fewer than 85,000 distinct CDR3 sequences, with over 9% occurring only once. Regarding this clonotype: Its matching antigen is unknown.

The sample was whole blood, taken at baseline. The clonotype comes from an adult who was a healthcare worker with PCR-confirmed SARS-CoV-2 infection or an uninfected control (not recorded which). The V gene is TRBV13, the J gene TRBJ2-7, with TRBD1 identical over 7 bases. The CDR3 spells CATTDREKPYEQYF. Written as DNA, the CDR3 is TGTGCCACCACCGACAGGGAAAAACCCTACGAGCAGTACTTC.